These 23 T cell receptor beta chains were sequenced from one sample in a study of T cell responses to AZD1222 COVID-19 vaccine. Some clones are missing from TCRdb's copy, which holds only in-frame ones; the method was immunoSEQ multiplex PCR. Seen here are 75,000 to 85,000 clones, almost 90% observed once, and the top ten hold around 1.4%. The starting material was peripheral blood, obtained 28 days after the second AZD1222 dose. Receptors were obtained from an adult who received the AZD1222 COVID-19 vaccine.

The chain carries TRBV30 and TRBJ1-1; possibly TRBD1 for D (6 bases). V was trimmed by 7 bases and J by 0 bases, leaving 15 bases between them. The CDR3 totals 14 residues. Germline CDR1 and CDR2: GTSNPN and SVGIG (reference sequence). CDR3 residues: CALTTGPVNTEAFF. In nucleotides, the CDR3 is TGTGCCTTGACTACAGGGCCAGTGAACACTGAAGCTTTCTTT.

The CDR3 DNA follows: TGTGCCAGCAGTCGGACGGGGGGGCCGTATGGCTACACCTTC. Its protein is CASSRTGGPYGYTF. The chain has TRBV6-1 and TRBJ1-2, with D tentatively TRBD1 (6 bases). CDR1 is MNHNS and CDR2 is SASEGT in the germline V gene. CDR3 length: 14 residues. Trimming removed 5 bases at V and 5 bases at J, with 15 bases between.

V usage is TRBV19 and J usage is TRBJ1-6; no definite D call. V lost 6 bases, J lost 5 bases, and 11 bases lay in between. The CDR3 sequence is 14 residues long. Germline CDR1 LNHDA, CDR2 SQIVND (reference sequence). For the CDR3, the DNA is TGTGCCAGTAGCCCCCGGACGGATAATTCACCCCTCCACTTT. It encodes CASSPRTDNSPLHF.

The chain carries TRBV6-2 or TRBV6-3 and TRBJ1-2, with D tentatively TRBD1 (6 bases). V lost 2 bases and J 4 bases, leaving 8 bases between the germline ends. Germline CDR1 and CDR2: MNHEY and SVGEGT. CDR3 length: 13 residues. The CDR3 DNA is TGTGCCAGCAGTTACGGGGGCAGCTATGGCTACACCTTC. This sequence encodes CASSYGGSYGYTF.

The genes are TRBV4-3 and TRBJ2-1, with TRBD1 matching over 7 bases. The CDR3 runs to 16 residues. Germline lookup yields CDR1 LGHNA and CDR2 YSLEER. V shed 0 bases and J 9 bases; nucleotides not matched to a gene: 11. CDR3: CASSQEVRQGWAEQFF. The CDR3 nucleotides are TGCGCCAGCAGCCAAGAAGTAAGACAGGGATGGGCTGAGCAGTTCTTC.

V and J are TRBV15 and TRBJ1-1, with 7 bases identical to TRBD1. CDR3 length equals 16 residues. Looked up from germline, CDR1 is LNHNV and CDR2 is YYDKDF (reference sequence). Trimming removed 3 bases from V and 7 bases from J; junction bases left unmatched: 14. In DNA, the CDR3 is TGTGCCACCAGCAGCAAATTGGGACAGAGGATGGTTGAAGCTTTCTTT. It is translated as CATSSKLGQRMVEAFF. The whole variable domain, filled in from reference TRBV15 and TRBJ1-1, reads DAMVIQNPRYQVTQFGKPVTLSCSQTLNHNVMYWYQQKSSQAPKLLFHYYDKDFNNEADTPDNFQSRRPNTSFCFLDIRSPGLGDTAMYLCATSSKLGQRMVEAFFGQGTRLTVV.

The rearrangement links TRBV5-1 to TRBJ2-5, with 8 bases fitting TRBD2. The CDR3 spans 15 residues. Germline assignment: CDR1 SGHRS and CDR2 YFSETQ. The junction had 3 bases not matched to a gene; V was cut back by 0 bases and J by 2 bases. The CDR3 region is CASSLVSSGQETQYF. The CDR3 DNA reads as TGCGCCAGCAGCTTGGTGTCTAGCGGGCAAGAGACCCAGTACTTC. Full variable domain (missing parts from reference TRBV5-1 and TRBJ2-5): KAGVTQTPRYLIKTRGQQVTLSCSPISGHRSVSWYQQTPGQGLQFLFEYFSETQRNKGNFPGRFSGRQFSNSRSEMNVSTLELGDSALYLCASSLVSSGQETQYFGPGTRLLVL.

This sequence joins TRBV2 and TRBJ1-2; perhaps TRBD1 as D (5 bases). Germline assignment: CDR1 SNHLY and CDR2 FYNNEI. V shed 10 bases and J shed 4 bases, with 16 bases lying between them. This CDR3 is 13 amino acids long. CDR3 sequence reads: CATGSDSSYGYTF. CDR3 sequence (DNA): TGTGCCACGGGCTCCGACAGTAGCTATGGCTACACCTTC.

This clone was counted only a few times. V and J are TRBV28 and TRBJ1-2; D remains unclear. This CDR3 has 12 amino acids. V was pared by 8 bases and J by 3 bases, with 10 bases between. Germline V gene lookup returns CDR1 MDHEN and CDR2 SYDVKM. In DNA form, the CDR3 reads TGTGCCAGCCTTGGGATCGACTATGGCTACACCTTC. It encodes CASLGIDYGYTF.

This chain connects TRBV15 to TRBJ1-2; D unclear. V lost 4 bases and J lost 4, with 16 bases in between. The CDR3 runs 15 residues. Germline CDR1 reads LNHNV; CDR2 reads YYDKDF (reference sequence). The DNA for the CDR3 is TGTGCCACCAGCATGGAACGTGGGTACGGCTATGGCTACACCTTC. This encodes CATSMERGYGYGYTF.

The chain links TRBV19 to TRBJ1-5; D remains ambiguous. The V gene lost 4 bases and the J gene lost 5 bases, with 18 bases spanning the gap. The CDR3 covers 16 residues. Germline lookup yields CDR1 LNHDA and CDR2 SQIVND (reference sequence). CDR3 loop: CASSTPEGRPDQPQHF. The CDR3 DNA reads TGTGCCAGTAGTACCCCGGAAGGGAGGCCAGATCAGCCCCAGCATTTT.

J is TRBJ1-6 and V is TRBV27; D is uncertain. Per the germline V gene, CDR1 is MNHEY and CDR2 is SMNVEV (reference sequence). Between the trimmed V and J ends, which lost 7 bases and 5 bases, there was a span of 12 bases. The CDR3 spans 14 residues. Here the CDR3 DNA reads TGTGCCAGCACCTCCCAGTATGATAATTCACCCCTCCACTTT. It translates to CASTSQYDNSPLHF.

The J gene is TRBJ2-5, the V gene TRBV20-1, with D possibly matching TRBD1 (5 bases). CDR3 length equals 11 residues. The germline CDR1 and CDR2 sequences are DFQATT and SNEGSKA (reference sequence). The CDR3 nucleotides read TGCAAACCGACAGCAGGAGAGACCCAGTACTTC. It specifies CKPTAGETQYF.

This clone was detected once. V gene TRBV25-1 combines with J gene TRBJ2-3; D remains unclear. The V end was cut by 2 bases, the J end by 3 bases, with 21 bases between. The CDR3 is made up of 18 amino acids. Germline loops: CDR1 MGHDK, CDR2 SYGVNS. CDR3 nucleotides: TGTGCCAGCAGTGAAACCCGTGGGTCCATTCCTCAGACAGATACGCAGTATTTT. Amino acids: CASSETRGSIPQTDTQYF.

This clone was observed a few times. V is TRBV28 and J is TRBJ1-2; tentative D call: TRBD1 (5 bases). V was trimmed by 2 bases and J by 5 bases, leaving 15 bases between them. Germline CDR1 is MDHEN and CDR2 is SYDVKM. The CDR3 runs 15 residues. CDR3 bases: TGTGCCAGCAGTTTAAGGACACCGATAGGGTATGGCTACACCTTC. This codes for CASSLRTPIGYGYTF.

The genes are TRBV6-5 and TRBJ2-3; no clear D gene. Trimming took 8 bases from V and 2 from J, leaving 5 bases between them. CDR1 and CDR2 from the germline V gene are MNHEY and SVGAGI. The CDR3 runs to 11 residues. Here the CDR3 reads CASYLTDTQYF. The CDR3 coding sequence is TGTGCCAGCTACCTCACAGATACGCAGTATTTT.

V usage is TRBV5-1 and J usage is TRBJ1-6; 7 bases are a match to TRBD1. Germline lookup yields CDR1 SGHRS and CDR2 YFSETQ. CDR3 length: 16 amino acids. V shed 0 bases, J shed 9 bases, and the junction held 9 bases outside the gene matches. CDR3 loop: CASSLEGAGILSPLHF. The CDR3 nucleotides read TGCGCCAGCAGCTTGGAGGGGGCGGGAATACTTTCACCCCTCCACTTT.

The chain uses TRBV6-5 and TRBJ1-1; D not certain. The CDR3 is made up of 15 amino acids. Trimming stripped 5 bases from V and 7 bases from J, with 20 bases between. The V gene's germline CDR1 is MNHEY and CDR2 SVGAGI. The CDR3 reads CASSPPVPNHNEAFF. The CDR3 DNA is TGTGCCAGCAGTCCCCCCGTCCCGAACCATAATGAAGCTTTCTTT.

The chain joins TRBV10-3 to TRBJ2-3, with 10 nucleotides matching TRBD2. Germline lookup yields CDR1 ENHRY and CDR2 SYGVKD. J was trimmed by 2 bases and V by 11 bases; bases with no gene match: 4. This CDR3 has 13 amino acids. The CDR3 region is CAVGTSDTDTQYF. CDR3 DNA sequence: TGTGCCGTGGGGACTAGCGACACAGATACGCAGTATTTT.

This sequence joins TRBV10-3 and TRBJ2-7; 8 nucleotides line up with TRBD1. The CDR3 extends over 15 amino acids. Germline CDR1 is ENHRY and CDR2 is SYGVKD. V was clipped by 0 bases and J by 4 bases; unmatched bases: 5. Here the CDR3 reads CAISESSGGGYEQYF. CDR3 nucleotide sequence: TGTGCCATCAGTGAGTCGTCAGGGGGCGGATACGAGCAGTACTTC.

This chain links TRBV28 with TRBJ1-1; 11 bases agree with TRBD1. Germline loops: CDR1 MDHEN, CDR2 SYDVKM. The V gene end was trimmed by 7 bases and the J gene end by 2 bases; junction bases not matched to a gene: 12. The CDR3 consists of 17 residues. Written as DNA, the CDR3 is TGTGCCAGCACTCCCGGACAGGGGGCCCTCCCTAACACTGAAGCTTTCTTT. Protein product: CASTPGQGALPNTEAFF.

CDR3 sequence: CASSNPGRTNEKLFF. DNA for the CDR3: TGTGCCAGCAGTAACCCGGGACGGACTAATGAAAAACTGTTTTTT. The J gene is TRBJ1-4, the V gene TRBV2; weak D call: TRBD1 (5 bases). The V gene lost 5 bases and the J gene lost 2 bases, with 12 bases spanning the gap. Germline CDR1 and CDR2: SNHLY and FYNNEI. CDR3 length equals 15 residues.

Written as DNA, the CDR3 is TGCAGCGTCGGCGGGCCGCACTACGAGCAGTACTTC. Translating it yields CSVGGPHYEQYF. The gene calls are TRBV29-1 and TRBJ2-7; D possibly corresponds to TRBD2 (5 bases). V was clipped by 6 bases and J by 3 bases, with 12 bases between them. Germline loops: CDR1 SQVTM, CDR2 ANQGSEA. The CDR3 consists of 12 residues.